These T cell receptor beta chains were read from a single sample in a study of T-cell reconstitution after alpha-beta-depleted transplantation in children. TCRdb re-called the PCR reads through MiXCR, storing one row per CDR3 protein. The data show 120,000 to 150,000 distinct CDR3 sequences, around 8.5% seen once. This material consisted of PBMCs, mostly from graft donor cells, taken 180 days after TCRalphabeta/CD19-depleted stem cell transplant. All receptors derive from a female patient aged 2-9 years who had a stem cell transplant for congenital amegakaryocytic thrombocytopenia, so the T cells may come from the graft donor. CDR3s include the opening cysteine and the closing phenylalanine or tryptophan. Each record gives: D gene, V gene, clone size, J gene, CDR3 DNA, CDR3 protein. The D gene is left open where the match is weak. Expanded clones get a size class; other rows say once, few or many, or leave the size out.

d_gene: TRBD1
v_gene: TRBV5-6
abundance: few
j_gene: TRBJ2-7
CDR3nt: TGTGCCAGCAGCCTATATGACAGGGACTCCTACGAGCAGTACTTC
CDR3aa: CASSLYDRDSYEQYF

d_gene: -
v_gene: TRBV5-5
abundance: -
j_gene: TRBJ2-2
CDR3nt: TGTGCCAGCAGCACACGGGCGAACACCGGGGAGCTGTTTTTT
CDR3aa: CASSTRANTGELFF

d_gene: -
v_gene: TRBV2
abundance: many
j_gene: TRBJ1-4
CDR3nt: TGTGCCAGCGAGGACAGTGGAAGTGCAACTAATGAAAAACTGTTTTTT
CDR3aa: CASEDSGSATNEKLFF

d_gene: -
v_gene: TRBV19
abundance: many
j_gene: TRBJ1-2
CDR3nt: TGTGCCAGTACAAGGCCGGGACATGGAAAGCTTAGTAACTATGGCTACACCTTC
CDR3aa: CASTRPGHGKLSNYGYTF

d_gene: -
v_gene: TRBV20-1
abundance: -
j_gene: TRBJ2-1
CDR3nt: TGCAGTGTCGCCTCGGCCCGACAGTTCTTC
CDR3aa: CSVASARQFF

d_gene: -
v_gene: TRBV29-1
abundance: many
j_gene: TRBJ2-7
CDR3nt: TGCAGCGTGGGTGGGCAGGGTAGCAACGAGCAGTACTTC
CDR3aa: CSVGGQGSNEQYF

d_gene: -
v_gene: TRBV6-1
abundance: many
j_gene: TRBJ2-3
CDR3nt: TGTGCCAGCAGTGAAGCGTTCGGCCTACAGGGTGTTGGTACGCAGTATTTT
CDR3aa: CASSEAFGLQGVGTQYF

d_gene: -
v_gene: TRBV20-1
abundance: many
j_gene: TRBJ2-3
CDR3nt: TGCAGTGCTACCATTAATGGCGGGGACAGCACAGATACGCAGTATTTT
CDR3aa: CSATINGGDSTDTQYF

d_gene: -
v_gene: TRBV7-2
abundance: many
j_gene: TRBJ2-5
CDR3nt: TGTGCCAGCAGCCTATACGGACAGCAAGAGACCCAGTACTTC
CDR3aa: CASSLYGQQETQYF

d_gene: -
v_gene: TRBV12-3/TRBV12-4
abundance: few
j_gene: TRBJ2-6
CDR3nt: TGTGCCAGCAGTCTCGAGACGGTTACTGGGGCCAACGTCCTGACTTTC
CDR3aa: CASSLETVTGANVLTF

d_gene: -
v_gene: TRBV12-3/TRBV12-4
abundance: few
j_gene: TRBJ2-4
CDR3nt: TGTGCCAGCAGCCCTTCCGTACTAGCCAAAAACAGTCAGTACTTC
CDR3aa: CASSPSVLAKNSQYF

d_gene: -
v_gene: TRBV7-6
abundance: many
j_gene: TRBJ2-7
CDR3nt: TGTGCCAGCAGCTTAGCGGGAGACGCGTACGAGCAGTACTTC
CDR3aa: CASSLAGDAYEQYF

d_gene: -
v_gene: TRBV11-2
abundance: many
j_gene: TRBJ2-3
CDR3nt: TGTGCCAGCACCTACTCCAGAGGGCTAAGCACAGATACGCAGTATTTT
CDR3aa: CASTYSRGLSTDTQYF

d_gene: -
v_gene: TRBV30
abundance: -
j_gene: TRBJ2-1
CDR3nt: TGTGCCTGGAGTGTACGTAGCTCTTGGGTACACAATGAGCAGTTCTTC
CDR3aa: CAWSVRSSWVHNEQFF

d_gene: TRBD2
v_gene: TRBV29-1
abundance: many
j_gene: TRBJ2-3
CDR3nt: TGCAGCGTTGCTTCTAGCGGGGGAGAACTAGATACGCAGTATTTT
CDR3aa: CSVASSGGELDTQYF

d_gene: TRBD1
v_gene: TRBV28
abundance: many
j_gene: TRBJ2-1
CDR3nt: TGTGCCAGCAGCGACCACAGGGGGTTAGCCTACAATGAGCAGTTCTTC
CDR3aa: CASSDHRGLAYNEQFF

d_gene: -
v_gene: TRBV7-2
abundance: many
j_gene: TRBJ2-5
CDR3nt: TGTGCCAGCAGCTTAGTACGGCTAGCAGGCGTTGAGACCCAGTACTTC
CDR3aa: CASSLVRLAGVETQYF

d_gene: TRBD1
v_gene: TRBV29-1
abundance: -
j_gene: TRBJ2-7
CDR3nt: TGCAGCGCTGCGGACAGGGGTTACGAGCAGTACTTC
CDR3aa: CSAADRGYEQYF

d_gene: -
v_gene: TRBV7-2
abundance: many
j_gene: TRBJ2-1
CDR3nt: TGTGCCAGCAGCTTAACCTCAGCCTACAATGAGCAGTTCTTC
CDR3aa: CASSLTSAYNEQFF

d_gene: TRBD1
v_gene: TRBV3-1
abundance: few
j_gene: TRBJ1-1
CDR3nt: TGTGCCAGCAGCCAAGGACTCACAGGGGGAGCTTTCTTT
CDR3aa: CASSQGLTGGAFF

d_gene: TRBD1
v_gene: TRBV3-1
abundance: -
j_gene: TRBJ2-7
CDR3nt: TGTGCCAGCAGCCAAAGGGACAGGGTTTTCTACGAGCAGTACTTC
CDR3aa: CASSQRDRVFYEQYF

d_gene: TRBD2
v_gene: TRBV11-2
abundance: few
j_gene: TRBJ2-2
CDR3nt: TGTGCCAGCAGCCCGATCGCTAGCGGCACCGGGGAGCTGTTTTTT
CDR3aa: CASSPIASGTGELFF

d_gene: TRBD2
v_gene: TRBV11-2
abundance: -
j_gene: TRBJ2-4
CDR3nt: TGTGCCAGCAGCTCCAGGACTAGCGATATTGGAGCCAAAAACATTCAGTACTTC
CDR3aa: CASSSRTSDIGAKNIQYF

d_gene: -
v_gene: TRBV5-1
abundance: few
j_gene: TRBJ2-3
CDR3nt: TGCGCCAGCAGCAACCCCCCTCTAGATAGCACAGATACGCAGTATTTT
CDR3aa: CASSNPPLDSTDTQYF

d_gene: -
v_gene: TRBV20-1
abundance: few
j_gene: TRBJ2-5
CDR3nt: TGCAGTGCTAGAGATCCAGTCGGGGGTTTCCAAGAGACCCAGTACTTC
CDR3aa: CSARDPVGGFQETQYF

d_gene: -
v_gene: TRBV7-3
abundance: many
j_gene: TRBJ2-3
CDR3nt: TGTGCCAGCAGCCCTACCCACAGCACAGATACGCAGTATTTT
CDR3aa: CASSPTHSTDTQYF

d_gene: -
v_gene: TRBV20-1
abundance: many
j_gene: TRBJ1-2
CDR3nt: TGCAGTGTGGTTAGGGGCTATGGCTACACCTTC
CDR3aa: CSVVRGYGYTF

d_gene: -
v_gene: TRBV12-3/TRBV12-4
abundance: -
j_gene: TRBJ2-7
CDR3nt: TGTGCCAGCAGTCCCCAGCGGGCCCACGAGCAGTACTTC
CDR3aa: CASSPQRAHEQYF

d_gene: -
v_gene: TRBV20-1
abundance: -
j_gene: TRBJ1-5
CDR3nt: TGCAGTGCCAAAAAGACCGGGTTTAAGGGGTATAGCAATCAGCCCCAGCATTTT
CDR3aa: CSAKKTGFKGYSNQPQHF

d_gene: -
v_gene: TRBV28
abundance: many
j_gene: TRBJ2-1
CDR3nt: TGTGCCAGCAGTTTTCGTGACCTAGGAAGGAATGAGCAGTTCTTC
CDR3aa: CASSFRDLGRNEQFF

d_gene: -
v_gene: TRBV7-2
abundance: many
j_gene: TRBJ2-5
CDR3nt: TGTGCCAGCAGCTTAGATCCGGGCCAAGAGACCCAGTACTTC
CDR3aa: CASSLDPGQETQYF

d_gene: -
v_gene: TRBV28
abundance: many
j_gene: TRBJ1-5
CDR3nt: TGTGCCAGCAGGAGCAATCAGCCCCAGCATTTT
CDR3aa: CASRSNQPQHF

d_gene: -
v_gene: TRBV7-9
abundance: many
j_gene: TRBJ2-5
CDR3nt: TGTGCCAGCAGCTTGTTTAACGGCGAGACCCAGTACTTC
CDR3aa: CASSLFNGETQYF

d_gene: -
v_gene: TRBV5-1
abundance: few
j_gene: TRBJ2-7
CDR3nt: TGCGCCAGCACAAGAGGGAGTACCTCCTACGAGCAGTACTTC
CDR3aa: CASTRGSTSYEQYF

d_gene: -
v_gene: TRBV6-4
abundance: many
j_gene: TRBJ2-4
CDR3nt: TGTGCCAGCAGTGACTCACCGGGAAACATTCAGTACTTC
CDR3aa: CASSDSPGNIQYF

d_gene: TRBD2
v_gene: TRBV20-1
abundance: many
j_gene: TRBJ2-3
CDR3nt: TGCAGTGCTAGTAGCGGGGAGGGCGGCACAGATACGCAGTATTTT
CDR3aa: CSASSGEGGTDTQYF

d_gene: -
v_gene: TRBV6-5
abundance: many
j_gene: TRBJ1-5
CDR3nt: TGTGCCAGCAGTTCACTTGTGGGATATAGCAATCAGCCCCAGCATTTT
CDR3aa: CASSSLVGYSNQPQHF

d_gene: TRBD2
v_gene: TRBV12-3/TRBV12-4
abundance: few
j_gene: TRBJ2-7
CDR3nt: TGTGCCAGCAGTTTAGCGGGCGGGGGGGCCTACGAGCAGTACTTC
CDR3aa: CASSLAGGGAYEQYF

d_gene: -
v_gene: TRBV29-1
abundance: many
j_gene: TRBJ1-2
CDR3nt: TGCAGCGCCGGGCGGGGCGACTATGGCTACACCTTC
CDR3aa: CSAGRGDYGYTF